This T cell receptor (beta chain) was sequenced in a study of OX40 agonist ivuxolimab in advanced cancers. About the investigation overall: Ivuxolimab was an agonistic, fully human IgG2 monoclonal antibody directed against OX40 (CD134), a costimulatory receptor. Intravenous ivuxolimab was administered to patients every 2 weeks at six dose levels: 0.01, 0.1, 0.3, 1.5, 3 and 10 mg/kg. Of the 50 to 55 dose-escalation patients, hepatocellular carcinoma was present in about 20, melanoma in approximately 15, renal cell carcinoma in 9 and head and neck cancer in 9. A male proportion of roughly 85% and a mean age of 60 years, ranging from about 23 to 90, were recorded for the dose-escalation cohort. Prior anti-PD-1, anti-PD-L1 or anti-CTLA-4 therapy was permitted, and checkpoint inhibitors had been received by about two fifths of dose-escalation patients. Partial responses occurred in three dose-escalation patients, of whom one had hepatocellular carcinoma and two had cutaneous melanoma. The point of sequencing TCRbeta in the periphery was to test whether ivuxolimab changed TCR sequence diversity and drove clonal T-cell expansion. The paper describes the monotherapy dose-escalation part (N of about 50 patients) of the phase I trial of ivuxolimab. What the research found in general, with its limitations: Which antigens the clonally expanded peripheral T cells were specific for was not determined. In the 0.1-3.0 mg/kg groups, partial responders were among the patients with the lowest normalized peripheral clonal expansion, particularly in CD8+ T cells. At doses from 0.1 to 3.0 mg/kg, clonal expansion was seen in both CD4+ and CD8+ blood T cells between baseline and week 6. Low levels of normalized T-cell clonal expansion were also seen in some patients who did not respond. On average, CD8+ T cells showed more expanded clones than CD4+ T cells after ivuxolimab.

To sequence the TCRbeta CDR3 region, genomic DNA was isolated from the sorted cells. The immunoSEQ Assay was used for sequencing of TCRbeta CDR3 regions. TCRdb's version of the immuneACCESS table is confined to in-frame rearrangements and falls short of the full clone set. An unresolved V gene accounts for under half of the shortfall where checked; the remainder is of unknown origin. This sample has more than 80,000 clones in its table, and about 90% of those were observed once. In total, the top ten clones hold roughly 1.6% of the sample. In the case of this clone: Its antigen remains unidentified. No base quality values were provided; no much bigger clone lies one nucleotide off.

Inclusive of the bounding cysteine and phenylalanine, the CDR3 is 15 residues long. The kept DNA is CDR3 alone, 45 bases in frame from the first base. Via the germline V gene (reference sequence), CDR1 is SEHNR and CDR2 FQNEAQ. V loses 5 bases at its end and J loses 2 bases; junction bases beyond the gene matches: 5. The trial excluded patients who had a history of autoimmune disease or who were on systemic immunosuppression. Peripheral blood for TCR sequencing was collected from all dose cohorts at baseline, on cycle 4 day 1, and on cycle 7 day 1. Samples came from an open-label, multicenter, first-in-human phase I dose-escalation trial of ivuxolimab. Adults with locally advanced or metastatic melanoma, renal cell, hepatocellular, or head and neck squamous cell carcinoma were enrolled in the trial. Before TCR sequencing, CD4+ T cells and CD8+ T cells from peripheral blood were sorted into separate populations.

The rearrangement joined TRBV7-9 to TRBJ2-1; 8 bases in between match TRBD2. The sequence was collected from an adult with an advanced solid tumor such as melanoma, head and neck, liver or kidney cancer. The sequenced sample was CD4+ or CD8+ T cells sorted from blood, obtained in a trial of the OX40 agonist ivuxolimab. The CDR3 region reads CASSPSGSAYNEQFF. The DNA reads TGTGCCAGCAGCCCAAGCGGGAGTGCCTACAATGAGCAGTTCTTC.